A single sample gave rise to the 32 T cell receptor beta chains below, sequenced in a study of post-analysis software for immune sequencing data (dated by TCRdb to about 2015). General study outcomes and caveats: About 5 TRBV segments, including TRBV5-6, TRBV5-1 and TRBV20-1, were significantly more frequent in patients than controls.

Libraries were made using PCR. The sample was run on an Illumina HiSeq 2500. To reduce PCR and sequencing biases, unique molecular identifiers were built into the TCR beta cDNA libraries. TCRdb trimmed the raw reads at Q25, called clones with MiXCR and kept productive beta chains. Rows with one shared CDR3 protein collapse into an entry with the most common genes and DNA. In this sample the table shows about 570,000 distinct CDR3 sequences, 34% of which occur a single time. Together, the top ten hold about 5.6% of the sample. No antigen has been identified for these receptors. The sample taken for sequencing was blood. The receptors shown here come from a girl between 2 and 17 years old with multiple sclerosis.

This clonotype showed up just a few times. The chain employs TRBV2 and TRBJ2-1; 10 bases align to TRBD2. The germline CDR1 and CDR2 sequences are SNHLY and FYNNEI. Germline trimming cut 4 bases from V and 9 bases from J; bases unmatched to any gene: 6. The CDR3 extends over 14 amino acids. The CDR3 spells CASSALAGDIEQFF. The CDR3 DNA sequence: TGTGCCAGCAGTGCCCTAGCGGGGGACATTGAGCAGTTCTTC.

This rearrangement joins TRBV6-1 to TRBJ2-1, with 8 bases fitting TRBD2. CDR1 and CDR2 from the germline V gene are MNHNS and SASEGT. The junction had 11 bases not matched to a gene; V was cut back by 4 bases and J by 9 bases. The CDR3 length is 15 residues. The CDR3 coding sequence is TGTGCCAGCAGTGGCCGGAGCGGGGGTTGGGGTGAGCAGTTCTTC. It encodes CASSGRSGGWGEQFF.

The chain is built from TRBV12-3 or TRBV12-4 and TRBJ2-3, with D maybe TRBD1 (6 bases). The CDR3 extends over 12 amino acids. V shed 3 bases and J shed 7 bases, with 8 bases lying between them. CDR3 in amino acids: CASSLGAHTQYF. CDR3 in DNA: TGTGCCAGCAGTTTGGGGGCACATACGCAGTATTTT.

The chain joins TRBV5-1 to TRBJ1-5; weak D call: TRBD1 (6 bases). Deletions cut 2 bases from V and 7 bases from J, with 10 bases between. Germline values: CDR1 SGHRS, CDR2 YFSETQ. The CDR3 is 13 amino acids. The CDR3 DNA sequence: TGCGCCAGCAGCTTCGGCAGGGGCCAGCCCCAGCATTTT. Protein: CASSFGRGQPQHF.

This clonotype showed up just a few times. The rearrangement uses TRBV12-3 or TRBV12-4 and TRBJ2-7; 8 bases line up with TRBD1. The CDR3 loop spans 14 amino acids. Losses at the gene ends were 6 bases for V and 1 base for J; bases not matched to a gene: 5. The CDR3 nucleotides read TGTGCCAGCAGACAGGACAGGGCATCCTACGAGCAGTACTTC. Residues: CASRQDRASYEQYF.

This clonotype was picked up a small number of times. V gene TRBV2 combines with J gene TRBJ1-2, with TRBD1 identical over 8 bases. Trimming cost V 7 bases and J 8 bases; bases outside gene matches: 9. CDR3 length: 13 amino acids. Germline V gene sequence: CDR1 SNHLY, CDR2 FYNNEI. CDR3 bases: TGTGCCAGCAACCTCCAGGGGGCCGTAGGCTACACCTTC. Amino acid sequence: CASNLQGAVGYTF.

This chain joins TRBV11-1 and TRBJ2-3; 13 nucleotides match TRBD2. The CDR3 is made up of 18 amino acids. After removal of 3 bases from V and 5 bases from J, the junction contained 11 bases not matched to a gene. Germline CDR1 and CDR2: SGHAT and FQDESV (reference sequence). The CDR3 DNA reads TGTGCCAGCAGCTTGTTTACAGGACTAGCGGGGGTGGAAGATACGCAGTATTTT. It encodes CASSLFTGLAGVEDTQYF.

The chain employs TRBV27 and TRBJ2-1; 10 bases fit TRBD2. The V segment lost 8 bases and the J segment 8 bases; nucleotides outside the gene matches: 9. The CDR3 extends over 14 amino acids. Germline CDR1 is MNHEY and CDR2 is SMNVEV (reference sequence). The CDR3 region is CASLRLAGADEQFF. The DNA of the CDR3 is TGTGCCAGCCTGCGGCTAGCGGGGGCCGATGAGCAGTTCTTC.

This clonotype has a handful of counts. The chain links TRBV20-1 to TRBJ1-4, with D tentatively TRBD1 (6 bases). The CDR3 sequence is 14 residues long. V dropped 1 base and J dropped 4 bases, with 10 bases sitting between them. Per germline, CDR1 DFQATT and CDR2 SNEGSKA (reference sequence). CDR3 sequence reads: CSARAGAGNEKLFF. CDR3 nucleotide sequence: TGCAGTGCTAGAGCGGGGGCGGGTAATGAAAAACTGTTTTTT.

To note about this clonotype: This may be a read error, as it is one base from a much larger clone. The V and J genes are TRBV29-1 and TRBJ2-5; D is perhaps TRBD2 (5 bases). Trimming stripped 7 bases from V and 2 bases from J, with 14 bases between. This CDR3 is built from 13 residues. Germline values: CDR1 SQVTM, CDR2 ANQGSEA. CDR3 in amino acids: CSAVGRLQETQYF. As DNA, the CDR3 is TGCAGCGCTGTGGGCAGACTACAAGAGACCCAGTACTTC.

In this sample, this clonotype turned up a few times. The chain joins TRBV7-2 to TRBJ2-3; 13 bases map to TRBD2. The V and J ends lost 4 bases and 6 bases, in that order; junction bases with no gene match: 7. CDR1 is SGHTA and CDR2 is FQGNSA in the germline V gene. The CDR3 is 16 residues long. For the CDR3, the DNA is TGTGCCAGCAGCTCCCGGACTAGCGGGGGAAGGGATACGCAGTATTTT. Its translation is CASSSRTSGGRDTQYF.

This clonotype has more than one count but fewer than ten. The chain carries TRBV18 and TRBJ2-5, with 7 bases lining up with TRBD1. Trimming took 3 bases from V and 4 from J; bases not matched to a gene: 11. This CDR3 is built from 16 residues. CDR1 and CDR2 (germline): KGHSH, LQKENI. This CDR3 is CASSPLDRTLGETQYF. CDR3 DNA: TGTGCCAGCTCACCTCTGGACAGGACCTTGGGAGAGACCCAGTACTTC.

This clonotype was seen a handful of times. V is TRBV20-1 and J is TRBJ2-3; 8 bases match TRBD2. This CDR3 has 14 residues. Germline V gene data show CDR1 as DFQATT and CDR2 as SNEGSKA (reference sequence). J lost 0 bases, V lost 5 bases, and 4 bases had no gene match. CDR3 amino acids: CSAPTGGSTDTQYF. The DNA for the CDR3 is TGCAGTGCTCCCACGGGGGGGAGCACAGATACGCAGTATTTT.

This clonotype has just a few counts. The chain recombines TRBV9 with TRBJ1-6, with unresolved D. Trimming took off 0 bases at V and 7 bases at J, with 5 bases between the two ends. The V gene's germline CDR1 is SGDLS and CDR2 YYNGEE. This CDR3 is 13 amino acids long. The CDR3 sequence: CASSVALNSPLHF. DNA of the CDR3: TGTGCCAGCAGCGTAGCTCTGAATTCACCCCTCCACTTT.

This clonotype was seen only a few times. This chain connects TRBV20-1 to TRBJ1-2, with D unresolved. The V end was cut by 7 bases, the J end by 3 bases, with 15 bases between. This CDR3 has 13 amino acids. Germline V lookup: CDR1 DFQATT, CDR2 SNEGSKA (reference sequence). For the CDR3, the DNA is TGCAGTGTTCCCGGTATGAGGGACTATGGCTACACCTTC. It translates to CSVPGMRDYGYTF.

This clonotype was recorded a few times. At one end, the junction sequence differs from germline, possibly due to a read error. The J gene is TRBJ2-1, the V gene TRBV5-1, with D perhaps matching TRBD1 (6 bases). The germline CDR1 and CDR2 sequences are SGHRS and YFSETQ. This CDR3 is built from 14 residues. The CDR3: CASSLGTSYNEQFF. For the CDR3, the DNA is TGTGCCAGCAGCTTGGGGACATCCTACAATGAGCAGTTCTTC.

Remarks on this clonotype: A single base separates this from a much larger clone, so it may be a read error. The J gene is TRBJ2-3, the V gene TRBV12-3 or TRBV12-4, with D maybe TRBD2 (6 bases). The CDR3 loop spans 14 amino acids. Trimming took 8 bases from V and 4 from J, leaving 16 bases between them. The CDR3 region is CASGPGVAADTQYF. The CDR3, as DNA: TGTGCCAGCGGACCGGGAGTAGCGGCAGATACGCAGTATTTT.

This clonotype has a count of ten or more. This chain joins TRBV29-1 and TRBJ2-5; weak D call: TRBD1 (6 bases). The CDR3 loop spans 15 amino acids. The germline V gene has CDR1 SQVTM and CDR2 ANQGSEA. Deletions cut 3 bases from V and 3 bases from J, with 17 bases between. CDR3 protein: CSVDSLDRTEETQYF. In nucleotides, the CDR3 is TGCAGCGTTGATTCGTTAGACAGGACAGAAGAGACCCAGTACTTC.

This rearrangement joins TRBV20-1 to TRBJ1-4; D gene uncertain. Between the trimmed V and J ends, which lost 4 bases and 3 bases, there was a span of 9 bases. The CDR3 sequence is 13 residues long. Germline assignment: CDR1 DFQATT and CDR2 SNEGSKA (reference sequence). The CDR3 loop reads CSATRTSNEKLFF. CDR3 nucleotides: TGCAGTGCTACGCGGACCTCTAATGAAAAACTGTTTTTT.

The chain joins TRBV7-9 to TRBJ1-4; possibly TRBD1 for D (6 bases). V lost 2 bases and J lost 8, with 9 bases in between. CDR3 length: 13 residues. CDR1 and CDR2 from the germline V gene are SEHNR and FQNEAQ (reference sequence). The CDR3 nucleotides are TGTGCCAGCAGCTTAAGACAGGAGGAAAAACTGTTTTTT. Translated: CASSLRQEEKLFF.

This rearrangement joins TRBV20-1 to TRBJ1-5, with D tentatively TRBD1 (6 bases). The V and J ends lost 5 bases and 2 bases respectively, with 22 bases between them. The CDR3 contains 17 residues. Germline lookup yields CDR1 DFQATT and CDR2 SNEGSKA (reference sequence). CDR3 residues: CSARGRDTALGNQPQHF. The CDR3 nucleotides read TGCAGTGCTCGGGGCCGGGACACCGCTCTAGGCAATCAGCCCCAGCATTTT.

The chain recombines TRBV24-1 with TRBJ2-7; TRBD1 might be the D (6 bases). CDR1 and CDR2 from the germline V gene are KGHDR and SFDVKD. The CDR3 covers 13 residues. V lost 4 bases and J lost 3, with 9 bases in between. The CDR3 DNA reads as TGTGCCACCAGTGACCCGGGACACTACGAGCAGTACTTC. It is translated as CATSDPGHYEQYF.

This chain connects TRBV5-1 to TRBJ1-1; D unclear. The germline V gene has CDR1 SGHRS and CDR2 YFSETQ. This CDR3 is built from 15 residues. Trimming pared 0 bases from V and 5 bases from J, leaving 14 bases between. The CDR3: CASSLEGFGGTEAFF. Written as DNA, the CDR3 is TGCGCCAGCAGCTTGGAGGGCTTCGGTGGAACTGAAGCTTTCTTT.

The chain carries TRBV20-1 and TRBJ2-3, with 12 positions matching TRBD1. J gave up 4 bases and V 6 bases, and 14 bases lay outside the gene matches. Germline V gene data show CDR1 as DFQATT and CDR2 as SNEGSKA (reference sequence). This CDR3 spans 17 amino acids. CDR3 sequence: CSATGTGGPRRADTQYF. In nucleotides, the CDR3 is TGCAGTGCCACCGGGACAGGGGGCCCACGAAGGGCAGATACGCAGTATTTT.

This clonotype was seen only a few times. The chain combines TRBV6-5 with TRBJ2-3; no clear D gene. CDR1 is MNHEY, CDR2 SVGAGI, per germline. The CDR3 is made up of 14 amino acids. V was trimmed by 3 bases and J by 4 bases, leaving 11 bases between them. This CDR3 reads CASSYVYGPDTQYF. DNA of the CDR3: TGTGCCAGCAGTTATGTTTATGGGCCAGATACGCAGTATTTT.

The CDR3 region has the DNA TGTGCCAGCGGCCGAGAAGGTACGCAGTATTTT. Translating it yields CASGREGTQYF. The chain uses TRBV12-3 or TRBV12-4 and TRBJ2-3, with D hard to call. CDR3 length equals 11 residues. V shed 8 bases and J shed 8 bases, with 11 bases lying between them.

The chain couples TRBV10-2 to TRBJ2-1; 8 bases map to TRBD2. CDR3 length: 14 amino acids. From germline, CDR1 is WSHSY and CDR2 SAAADI. J was trimmed by 13 bases and V by 2 bases; bases with no gene match: 10. The chain's CDR3 is CASSEHPAGETQFF. The CDR3 DNA follows: TGCGCCAGCAGTGAGCATCCAGCGGGGGAGACCCAGTTCTTC.

The sample holds a few counts of this clonotype. The gene calls are TRBV24-1 and TRBJ2-1, with 10 bases that match TRBD1. The CDR3 has 16 amino acids. V trimming: 5 bases; J trimming: 9 bases; junction bases outside the gene matches: 12. The germline V gene encodes CDR1 KGHDR and CDR2 SFDVKD. CDR3 DNA: TGTGCCACCAGTGCCGGTGGGACAGGGGTTGGCAGTGAGCAGTTCTTC. Translating it yields CATSAGGTGVGSEQFF.

The sample holds a few counts of this clonotype. The CDR3 reads CSAATAGDNSPLHF. The CDR3 DNA is TGCAGTGCTGCAACAGCTGGCGATAATTCACCCCTCCACTTT. This chain joins TRBV20-1 and TRBJ1-6; D not resolved. Trimming left V 5 bases short and J 5 bases short, with 13 bases between. This CDR3 contains 14 residues. The V gene's germline CDR1 is DFQATT and CDR2 SNEGSKA (reference sequence).

CDR3 residues: CASSLGPVDSSGANVLTF. In DNA, the CDR3 is TGCGCCAGCAGCTTGGGGCCAGTGGACTCCTCTGGGGCCAACGTCCTGACTTTC. J is TRBJ2-6 and V is TRBV5-1, with D maybe TRBD2 (5 bases). Trimming took 0 bases from V and 0 from J, leaving 13 bases between them. Germline-derived CDR1 and CDR2 are SGHRS and YFSETQ. The CDR3 extends over 18 amino acids. Looking up the rest from reference TRBV5-1 and TRBJ2-6 gives the full variable domain: KAGVTQTPRYLIKTRGQQVTLSCSPISGHRSVSWYQQTPGQGLQFLFEYFSETQRNKGNFPGRFSGRQFSNSRSEMNVSTLELGDSALYLCASSLGPVDSSGANVLTFGAGSRLTVL.

V usage is TRBV5-1 and J usage is TRBJ2-1; 12 nucleotides match TRBD2. Per the germline V gene, CDR1 is SGHRS and CDR2 is YFSETQ. The CDR3 has 16 amino acids. After removal of 0 bases from V and 9 bases from J, the junction contained 7 bases not matched to a gene. The DNA for the CDR3 is TGCGCCAGCAGCTTGGTGCCTAGCGGGGGGGCCGTTGAGCAGTTCTTC. Residues: CASSLVPSGGAVEQFF.

The chain combines TRBV19 with TRBJ1-5; no reliable D call. Per germline, CDR1 LNHDA and CDR2 SQIVND (reference sequence). Deletions cut 0 bases from V and 5 bases from J, with 5 bases between. The CDR3 covers 13 residues. For the CDR3, the DNA is TGTGCCAGTAGTATAGATCCCGATCAGCCCCAGCATTTT. It specifies CASSIDPDQPQHF.